The clone carrying this T cell receptor (beta chain) was seen more than once but under ten times. Its antigen is currently unknown. The data were obtained in a study of T cells after yellow fever vaccination. Study-level findings and limits: Peaking faster, on day 5 versus 15, the secondary response was nonetheless weaker. Highly abundant clonotypes carried over from the bulk population could end up in FACS-sorted repertoires as contaminants. After the booster, roughly 96% of CD4 and 88% of CD8 primary-response clones were re-detected.

It was through 5'RACE template switching that TCR cDNA was made, with a universal primer site and UMIs added. TCRdb re-called the 5' RACE reads through MiXCR, storing one row per CDR3 protein. Seen here are about 630,000 distinct CDR3 sequences, about 12% observed once, and the top ten hold about 15%. The input for sequencing was PBMCs, taken on the day of the yellow fever booster vaccination. This receptor was identified in a man aged 25-45 years who received the YFV17D yellow fever vaccine.

The DNA of the CDR3 is TGTGCCAGCAGTTTAAGGGGGGGGGCCGAAGCTTTCTTT. Translating gives CASSLRGGAEAFF. V and J are TRBV12-3 or TRBV12-4 and TRBJ1-1; tentatively, D is TRBD1 (6 bases). CDR3 length: 13 residues. The ends were cut back, 2 bases at V and 8 bases at J, with 12 bases in the middle.